The T cell receptor (beta chain) described here comes from a study of human T cells and chemical hapten exposure. In the case of this clonotype: Compared with germline, one end of the junction differs, possibly owing to a read error.

TCRdb re-derived calls from the RACE reads in MiXCR, one entry per CDR3 protein. The table records nearly 80,000 distinct CDR3 sequences, 10% of them present only once. Regarding time point: patch test 1, 2 weeks after DPC sensitization. The treatment: therapeutic diphenylcyclopropenone sensitization with weekly scalp DPC. Alopecia patients between 18 and 70 years old and suitable for DPC were used as donors. There are 13 residues in the CDR3. Per the germline V gene, CDR1 is SSHAT and CDR2 is FNYEAQ (reference sequence). Sample: whole blood, taken in connection with sensitization to the hapten diphenylcyclopropenone (DPC). This chain joins TRBV7-7 and TRBJ2-1; D unclear. The sequence derives from a woman between 45 and 60 years old with alopecia areata. Some clones in this sample may be carry-over from other donors' samples. The CDR3 DNA reads TGTGCTAGCAGCCTGCAGAGTGGGAATGAGCAGTTCTTC. Residues: CASSLQSGNEQFF.